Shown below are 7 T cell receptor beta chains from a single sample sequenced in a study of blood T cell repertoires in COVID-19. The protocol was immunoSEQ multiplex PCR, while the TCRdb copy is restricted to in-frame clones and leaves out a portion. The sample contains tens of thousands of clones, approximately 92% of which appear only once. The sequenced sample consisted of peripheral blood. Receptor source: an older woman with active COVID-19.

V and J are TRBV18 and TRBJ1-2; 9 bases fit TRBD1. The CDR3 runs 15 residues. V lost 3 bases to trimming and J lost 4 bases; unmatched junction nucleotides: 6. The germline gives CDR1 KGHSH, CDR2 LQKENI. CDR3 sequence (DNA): TGTGCCAGCTCACCTGGACGGGACAGGGTCTATGGCTACACCTTC. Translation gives CASSPGRDRVYGYTF.

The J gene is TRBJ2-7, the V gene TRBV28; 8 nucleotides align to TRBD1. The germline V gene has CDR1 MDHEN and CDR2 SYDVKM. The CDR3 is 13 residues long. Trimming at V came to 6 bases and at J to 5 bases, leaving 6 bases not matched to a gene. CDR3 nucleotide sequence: TGTGCCAGCAGGACAGGGGTGGGGGACGAGCAGTACTTC. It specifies CASRTGVGDEQYF.

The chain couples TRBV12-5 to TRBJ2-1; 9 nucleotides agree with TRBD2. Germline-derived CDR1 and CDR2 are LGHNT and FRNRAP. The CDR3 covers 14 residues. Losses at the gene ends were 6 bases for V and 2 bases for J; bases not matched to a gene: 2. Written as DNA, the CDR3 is TGTGCTAGTGGCGGCGGGAGGGCCTACAATGAGCAGTTCTTC. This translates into CASGGGRAYNEQFF.

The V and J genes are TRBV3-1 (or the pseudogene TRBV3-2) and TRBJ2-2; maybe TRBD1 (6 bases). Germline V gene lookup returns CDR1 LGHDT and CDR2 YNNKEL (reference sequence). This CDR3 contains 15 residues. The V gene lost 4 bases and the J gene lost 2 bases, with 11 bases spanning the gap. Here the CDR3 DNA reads TGTGCCAGCAGCCCCGGGACACCAAACACCGGGGAGCTGTTTTTT. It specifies CASSPGTPNTGELFF.

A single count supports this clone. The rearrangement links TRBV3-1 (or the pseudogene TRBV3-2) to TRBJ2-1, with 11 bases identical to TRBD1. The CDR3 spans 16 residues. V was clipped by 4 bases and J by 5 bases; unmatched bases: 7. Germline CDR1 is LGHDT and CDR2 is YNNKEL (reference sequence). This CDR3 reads CASSLMGDRGNNEQFF. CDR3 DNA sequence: TGTGCCAGCAGCCTTATGGGGGACAGGGGGAACAATGAGCAGTTCTTC.

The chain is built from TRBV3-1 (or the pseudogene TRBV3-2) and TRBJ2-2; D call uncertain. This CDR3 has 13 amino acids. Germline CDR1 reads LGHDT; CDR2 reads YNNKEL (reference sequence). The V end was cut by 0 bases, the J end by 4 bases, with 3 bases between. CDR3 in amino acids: CASSQDSTGELFF. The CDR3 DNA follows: TGTGCCAGCAGCCAAGATAGCACCGGGGAGCTGTTTTTT.

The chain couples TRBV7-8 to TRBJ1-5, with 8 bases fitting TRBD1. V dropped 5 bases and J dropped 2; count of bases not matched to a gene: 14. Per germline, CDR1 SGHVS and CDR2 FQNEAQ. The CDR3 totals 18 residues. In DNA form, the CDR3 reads TGTGCCAGCAGCACAGCCGCGGACAGGGCTATTGGCAATCAGCCCCAGCATTTT. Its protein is CASSTAADRAIGNQPQHF.